A selection of T cell receptor beta chains follows, all from one sample in a study of T cell responses to AZD1222 COVID-19 vaccine. Sequenced by immunoSEQ multiplex PCR; TCRdb stores in-frame clones only, minus some. The profile shows about 72,000 clones, around 87% of them singletons. The material sequenced was peripheral blood, taken on day 0 of AZD1222 vaccination. These receptors all stem from an adult in good health. Each CDR3 is given with its conserved first and last residue. The D gene is left open where the match is weak. Rows may omit the clone size; those that give it use once, few, many or a size class.

v_call	d_call	j_call	clone_size	cdr3_aa	cdr3_nt
TRBV11-1	TRBD2	TRBJ2-2	.	CASSLAAGGPGTGELFF	TGTGCCAGCAGCTTAGCAGCGGGGGGGCCGGGAACCGGGGAGCTGTTTTTT
TRBV2	TRBD1	TRBJ1-5	.	CASNTGGQPQHF	TGTGCCAGCAATACAGGGGGCCAGCCCCAGCATTTT
TRBV7-2	.	TRBJ1-6	.	CASSPSDGLHSPLHF	TGTGCCAGCAGCCCTTCGGACGGCCTCCATTCACCCCTCCACTTT
TRBV4-1	.	TRBJ1-2	.	CASSDRGVKGTNYGYTF	TGCGCCAGCAGCGATCGGGGCGTAAAGGGCACCAACTATGGCTACACCTTC
TRBV28	TRBD1	TRBJ2-7	.	CASSAIRDRTYEQYF	TGTGCCAGCAGTGCTATCAGGGACAGGACCTACGAGCAGTACTTC
TRBV30	.	TRBJ1-1	.	CAWSKGLEKTEAFF	TGTGCCTGGAGTAAGGGCTTAGAGAAAACTGAAGCTTTCTTT
TRBV7-9	TRBD2	TRBJ2-1	.	CASSLPPGLAGARYNEQFF	TGTGCCAGCAGCTTGCCACCGGGACTAGCGGGGGCCCGCTACAATGAGCAGTTCTTC
TRBV14	.	TRBJ2-5	.	CASSQGGPETQYF	TGTGCCAGCAGCCAGGGGGGTCCAGAGACCCAGTACTTC
TRBV6-2/TRBV6-3	TRBD1	TRBJ1-5	once	CASSRGQVMQPQHF	TGTGCCAGCAGTCGCGGACAGGTCATGCAGCCCCAGCATTTT
TRBV7-8	.	TRBJ1-2	.	CASQARTGYGYTF	TGTGCCAGCCAGGCCCGGACGGGATATGGCTACACCTTC
TRBV29-1	TRBD1	TRBJ1-1	.	CSVSNPGQGVTEAFF	TGCAGCGTGAGCAACCCGGGACAGGGAGTCACTGAAGCTTTCTTT